The rows below give T cell receptor beta chains drawn from one sample of a study of type 1 and type 2 diabetes patients. TCRdb ran MiXCR on the multiplex PCR reads and lists one entry per CDR3 protein. The table lists under 300,000 distinct CDR3 sequences, roughly 44% of them singletons, with roughly 13% in the top ten. Sequencing used peripheral blood mononuclear cells (PBMCs). These TCRs come from a man aged 18 to 30 with type 2 diabetes. Both conserved end residues are part of each CDR3. The D gene is left open where the match is weak. Rows may omit the clone size; those that give it use once, few, many or a size class.

j_call clone_size d_call v_call cdr3_aa cdr3_nt
TRBJ2-1 - - TRBV11-2 CASSLAVGVLDNEQFF TGTGCCAGCAGCTTAGCGGTTGGCGTGTTGGACAATGAGCAGTTCTTC
TRBJ2-2 - - TRBV4-2 CASSQGREWDTGELFF TGTGCCAGCAGCCAAGGCAGGGAGTGGGACACCGGGGAGCTGTTTTTT
TRBJ1-2 - - TRBV28 CASTPSRGDGYTF TGTGCCAGCACCCCCTCCCGGGGGGATGGCTACACCTTC
TRBJ2-5 - TRBD1 TRBV7-9 CASSLTGVQETQYF TGTGCCAGCAGCTTAACAGGGGTTCAAGAGACCCAGTACTTC
TRBJ2-7 - - TRBV25-1 CASSLETSLGAYEQYF TGTGCCAGCAGCTTAGAAACCTCCTTAGGGGCCTACGAGCAGTACTTC
TRBJ2-7 - TRBD1 TRBV6-7 CASSYGTGAPYEQYF TGTGCCAGCAGCTACGGGACAGGGGCTCCCTACGAGCAGTACTTC
TRBJ2-1 few - TRBV19 CASSPQGNTLSYNEQFF TGTGCCAGTAGTCCCCAAGGGAATACGCTCTCCTACAATGAGCAGTTCTTC
TRBJ1-1 - TRBD1 TRBV20-1 CSARDPGGTEAFF TGCAGTGCTAGAGATCCAGGGGGCACTGAAGCTTTCTTT
TRBJ2-7 - TRBD2 TRBV28 CASSYSLAAGSYEQYF TGTGCCAGCAGTTACTCACTAGCGGCGGGCTCCTACGAGCAGTACTTC
TRBJ2-1 - - TRBV5-1 CASSVESGFYNEQFF TGTGCCAGCAGCGTAGAGTCCGGGTTCTACAATGAGCAGTTCTTC
TRBJ1-1 few - TRBV9 CASSVDKANTEAFF TGTGCCAGCAGCGTAGACAAAGCGAACACTGAAGCTTTCTTT
TRBJ2-7 many TRBD1 TRBV7-8 CASSFEGQGPYEQYF TGTGCCAGCAGCTTTGAGGGACAGGGCCCCTACGAGCAGTACTTC
TRBJ1-1 - - TRBV5-1 CASSFEGEAFF TGCGCCAGCAGCTTTGAAGGTGAAGCTTTCTTT
TRBJ2-1 few TRBD2 TRBV2 CASRDPGLGRNEQFF TGTGCCAGCAGGGATCCGGGACTAGGCCGCAATGAGCAGTTCTTC
TRBJ2-3 - TRBD1 TRBV6-4 CASSDSGQGADTQYF TGTGCCAGCAGTGACTCGGGACAGGGGGCAGATACGCAGTATTTT
TRBJ2-2 many TRBD1 TRBV10-3 CAIEDRAKAGELFF TGTGCCATCGAAGACAGGGCGAAGGCCGGGGAGCTGTTTTTT